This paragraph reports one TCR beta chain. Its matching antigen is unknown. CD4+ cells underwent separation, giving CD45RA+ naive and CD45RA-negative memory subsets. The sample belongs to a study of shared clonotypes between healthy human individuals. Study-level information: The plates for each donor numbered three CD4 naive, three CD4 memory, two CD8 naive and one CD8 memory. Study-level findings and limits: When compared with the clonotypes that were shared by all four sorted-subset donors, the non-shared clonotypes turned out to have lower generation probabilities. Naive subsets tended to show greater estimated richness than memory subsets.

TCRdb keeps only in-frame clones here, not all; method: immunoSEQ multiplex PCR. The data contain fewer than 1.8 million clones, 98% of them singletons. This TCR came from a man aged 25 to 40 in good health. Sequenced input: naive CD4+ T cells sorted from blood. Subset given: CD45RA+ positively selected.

The CDR3 coding sequence is TGCAGCGTTGAAGACGGACAGGGCCACCAAGAGACCCAGTACTTC. Amino acid sequence: CSVEDGQGHQETQYF. The rearrangement links TRBV29-1 to TRBJ2-5; 8 bases line up with TRBD1. The CDR3 consists of 15 residues. Germline trimming cut 0 bases from V and 0 bases from J; bases unmatched to any gene: 3. From germline, CDR1 is SQVTM and CDR2 ANQGSEA.